The source of this T cell receptor beta chain is a study of OX40 agonist ivuxolimab in advanced cancers. Broader study findings: Low clonal expansion, among the lowest seen, marked partial responders at 0.1-3.0 mg/kg. CD8+ T cells (on average) carried more expanded clones than CD4+ T cells.

Generated by immunoSEQ multiplex PCR, the TCRdb table keeps only in-frame clones and is missing some. The data contain about 46,000 clones, just over 85% of them singletons. This CDR3 contains 11 residues. V lost 4 bases and J 12 bases, leaving 15 bases between the germline ends. The germline CDR1 and CDR2 sequences are DFQATT and SNEGSKA (reference sequence). Comments on this clone: Its target is unknown.

The sequencing used CD4+ or CD8+ T cells sorted from blood, collected in a trial of the OX40 agonist ivuxolimab. The source of this sequence is an adult with an advanced solid tumor such as melanoma, head and neck, liver or kidney cancer. V is TRBV20-1 and J is TRBJ1-2; a possible D gene is TRBD1 (6 bases). The CDR3 loop is CSATDRTSHTF. For the CDR3, the DNA is TGCAGTGCTACCGACAGGACTAGCCACACCTTC.